This TCR beta chain was documented in a study of shared clonotypes between healthy human individuals. General study findings and limits: Since donors were few, the genetic and exposure-history diversity represented was limited. The study found about 5% of naive CD4 clonotypes shared across a handful of donors.

In the original processing: Without quality scores, immunoSEQ junctional reads could not be filtered like full-length reads. The method was immunoSEQ multiplex PCR; TCRdb's version includes in-frame clones alone and lacks a portion of them. V and J calls and clone size are given by that table; D and trimming were obtained from the DNA. Of about 2,100,000 clones in the sample, 85% to 95% were seen once. Positively selected for CCR7, the CD45RO-negative cells used as naive CD8 cells excluded terminally differentiated effector memory CD45RA+ cells. With regard to this clone: Antigen specificity is unknown.

V gave up 3 bases and J gave up 0 bases; unmatched junction bases: 13. CDR3 length: 19 amino acids. Germline assignment: CDR1 SGDLS and CDR2 YYNGEE. This receptor was obtained from a young man in good health. Some clones in this sample may be carry-over from other donors' samples. This chain connects TRBV9 to TRBJ2-1; TRBD1 matches 9 bases. Sequencing was performed on naive CD8+ T cells from PBMCs. The CDR3 DNA reads TGTGCCAGCAGCGCCCTCGGGACAGGGTCTTTCAGCTCCTACAATGAGCAGTTCTTC. Residues: CASSALGTGSFSSYNEQFF.